The rows below give T cell receptor beta chains drawn from one sample of a study of human T cells and chemical hapten exposure. A single record per CDR3 protein comes from TCRdb applying MiXCR to the RACE reads. The sample contains approximately 80,000 distinct CDR3 sequences, 9.5% to 14% of which appear only once. The sequencing used whole blood, collected in connection with sensitization to the hapten diphenylcyclopropenone (DPC). The receptor set was obtained from a woman aged 45-60 years with alopecia areata. Some clones in this sample may be carry-over from other donors' samples. CDR3s include the opening cysteine and the closing phenylalanine or tryptophan. A D gene is named only where the DNA matches it firmly. The size entry is marked missing in some rows and otherwise reads once, few, many or a size class.

J gene | V gene | D gene | clone size | CDR3 DNA | CDR3 protein
TRBJ2-2 | TRBV11-3 | TRBD2 | few | TGTGCCAGCAGCTTACTAGCGGGAGCGTCCGGGGAGCTGTTTTTT | CASSLLAGASGELFF
TRBJ2-1 | TRBV10-3 | TRBD2 | many | TGTGCCATCAGTGACCTCGGCGGGTCGGGGGGCAATGAGCAGTTCTTC | CAISDLGGSGGNEQFF
TRBJ2-7 | TRBV12-3/TRBV12-4 | . | many | TGTGCCAGCAGTTTAAACAACAACGAGCAGTACTTC | CASSLNNNEQYF
TRBJ1-3 | TRBV12-3/TRBV12-4 | . | many | TGTGCCAGCAGGGAGACAGGCCACTCTGGAAACACCATATATTTT | CASRETGHSGNTIYF
TRBJ2-1 | TRBV24-1 | . | many | TGTGCCACCAGTGATTTGCCGGGTTACGGGAGCTCCTACAATGAGCAGTTCTTC | CATSDLPGYGSSYNEQFF
TRBJ1-3 | TRBV13 | . | many | TGTGCCAGCAGCTTATTGGCGGGGGGAAACACCATATATTTT | CASSLLAGGNTIYF
TRBJ2-1 | TRBV7-3 | . | few | TGTGCCAGCAGCACGAGCTCCTACAATGAGCAGTTCTTC | CASSTSSYNEQFF
TRBJ2-3 | TRBV5-1 | . | . | TGCGCCAGCAGCTTGGAAACCAGGTCAAGCACAGATACGCAGTATTTT | CASSLETRSSTDTQYF
TRBJ2-1 | TRBV7-9 | . | . | TGTGCCAGCAGCTTCCCTTGGCTAGATGATTACAATGAGCAGTTCTTC | CASSFPWLDDYNEQFF
TRBJ1-1 | TRBV7-2 | . | few | TGTGCCAGCAGCTTGAGGGCCGTGGCTTTCTTT | CASSLRAVAFF
TRBJ2-1 | TRBV7-3 | TRBD2 | . | TGTGCCAGCAGCTCCGCTAGCGGTAGCTCCTACAATGAGCAGTTCTTC | CASSSASGSSYNEQFF
TRBJ2-1 | TRBV2 | . | . | TGTGCCAGCAGTGGGGGTAGCGGTGGCGAGCAGTTCTTC | CASSGGSGGEQFF
TRBJ2-7 | TRBV20-1 | . | few | TGCAGTGCTACTACTCAGGGAGTCGCCTACGAGCAGTACTTC | CSATTQGVAYEQYF
TRBJ2-1 | TRBV24-1 | . | few | TGTGCCACCAGTGACCTAGTATGGCAGTTCTTC | CATSDLVWQFF
TRBJ2-7 | TRBV5-1 | . | many | TGCGCCAGCAGCTTGGCCGGGATGGATTCCGAGCAGTACTTC | CASSLAGMDSEQYF
TRBJ1-1 | TRBV11-2 | TRBD1 | many | TGTGCCAGCAGCTCACCCCCCGGACAGGGCCTGATGAACACTGAAGCTTTCTTT | CASSSPPGQGLMNTEAFF
TRBJ2-7 | TRBV20-1 | TRBD2 | . | TGCAGTGTTCGTCTAGCGGGAGGGTCCTACGAGCAGTACTTC | CSVRLAGGSYEQYF
TRBJ1-6 | TRBV2 | TRBD1 | . | TGTGCCAGCAGTGAAAACCCGGGACAGGGCTCACCCCTCCACTTT | CASSENPGQGSPLHF
TRBJ2-7 | TRBV28 | . | few | TGTGCCAGCAGTTCAGGCGGTTTTTTCTACGAGCAGTACTTC | CASSSGGFFYEQYF
TRBJ2-5 | TRBV19 | . | many | TGTGCCAGCCACCAGGTACCCCGGGGAAGAGGCCAAGAGACCCAGTACTTC | CASHQVPRGRGQETQYF
TRBJ1-3 | TRBV24-1 | . | many | TGTGCCACCAGTGACCCAGACTCTGGAAACACCATATATTTT | CATSDPDSGNTIYF
TRBJ1-5 | TRBV6-1 | TRBD1 | many | TGTGCCAGCAGTGCGGGACAGGGTAGCAATCAGCCCCAGCATTTT | CASSAGQGSNQPQHF
TRBJ1-2 | TRBV5-5 | TRBD1 | many | TGTGCCAGCAGCTTTCAAAGACAGGGGAAGTATGGCTACACCTTC | CASSFQRQGKYGYTF